The clone carrying this TCR beta chain was detected once. The antigen remains undetermined. Produced via immunoSEQ multiplex PCR; TCRdb's table is partial and in-frame only. The sample holds about 190,000 clones, around 82% seen once. Trimming removed 2 bases at V and 2 bases at J, with 4 bases between. Germline lookup yields CDR1 SGHTA and CDR2 FQGNSA. This CDR3 comprises 12 residues. This sample was taken from a study of cytomegalovirus exposure and HLA in healthy donors. Notes on the study in general: Overall, approximately 150 TCR beta chains were annotated as cytomegalovirus-associated.

Specimen: PBMCs. The source of this sequence is a woman aged 18-29 years in good health and CMV-seropositive. The V gene is TRBV7-2, the J gene TRBJ2-7; D call uncertain. DNA for the CDR3: TGTGCCAGCAGCTTACCCGCCTACGAGCAGTACTTC. Protein sequence: CASSLPAYEQYF.